These 10 T cell receptor beta chains originate from one sample sequenced in a study of cytomegalovirus exposure and HLA in healthy donors. Repertoires were generated with immunoSEQ multiplex PCR, while TCRdb's copy carries only in-frame clones and drops some. This sample yields fewer than 120,000 clones, of which around nine tenths are seen a single time; approximately 1.9% belongs to the top ten. The material sequenced was PBMCs. These receptors all stem from a woman aged 18-29 years in good health and CMV-seronegative.

V gene TRBV25-1 combines with J gene TRBJ2-3, with TRBD1 matching over 7 bases. CDR1 and CDR2 (germline): MGHDK, SYGVNS. The CDR3 contains 14 residues. Trimming took 4 bases from V and 2 from J; bases not matched to a gene: 3. The CDR3 reads CASSGDSSTDTQYF. Here the CDR3 DNA reads TGTGCCAGCAGTGGGGACAGCTCCACAGATACGCAGTATTTT. The entire variable domain, with the rest obtained from reference TRBV25-1 and TRBJ2-3, is as follows: EADIYQTPRYLVIGTGKKITLECSQTMGHDKMYWYQQDPGMELHLIHYSYGVNSTEKGDLSSESTVSRIRTEHFPLTLESARPSHTSQYLCASSGDSSTDTQYFGPGTRLTVL.

This clone was detected once. The chain is built from TRBV2 and TRBJ2-7; 8 bases are shared with TRBD2. In germline, CDR1 is SNHLY, CDR2 FYNNEI. The CDR3 covers 17 residues. The trim removed 2 bases at V and 0 bases at J, leaving 9 bases unmatched. CDR3 nucleotide sequence: TGTGCCAGCAGTGAAAGGCGGGGGGTGATATTCTCCTACGAGCAGTACTTC. It is translated as CASSERRGVIFSYEQYF. Full variable domain (outside the CDR3, taken from reference TRBV2 and TRBJ2-7): EPEVTQTPSHQVTQMGQEVILRCVPISNHLYFYWYRQILGQKVEFLVSFYNNEISEKSEIFDDQFSVERPDGSNFTLKIRSTKLEDSAMYFCASSERRGVIFSYEQYFGPGTRLTVT.

The rearrangement links TRBV28 to TRBJ1-1, with 7 bases lining up with TRBD1. CDR1 is MDHEN, CDR2 SYDVKM, per germline. Trimming removed 4 bases from V and 1 base from J; junction bases left unmatched: 12. The length of the CDR3 is 17 residues. The CDR3 sequence: CASSSQVIDRENTEAFF. The CDR3 DNA reads TGTGCCAGCAGTTCACAGGTTATTGACAGGGAGAACACTGAAGCTTTCTTT.

This sequence joins TRBV30 and TRBJ1-1; D unresolved. The CDR3 runs 12 residues. The V end lost 5 bases, the J end lost 6 bases, and 13 bases lay between the germline ends. Germline-derived CDR1 and CDR2 are GTSNPN and SVGIG (reference sequence). This CDR3 reads CAWLDGRAEAFF. DNA for the CDR3: TGTGCCTGGTTGGATGGTCGGGCTGAAGCTTTCTTT.

This clone was detected once. The gene calls are TRBV7-3 and TRBJ2-1, with 8 bases lining up with TRBD2. The CDR3 covers 16 residues. Trimming took 3 bases from V and 9 from J; bases not matched to a gene: 13. CDR1 and CDR2 from the germline V gene are SGHTA and FQGTGA. CDR3 residues: CASSLVTGTRGSEQFF. The DNA for the CDR3 is TGTGCCAGCAGCTTGGTCACCGGGACTAGAGGCAGTGAGCAGTTCTTC.

A single count supports this clone. The gene calls are TRBV30 and TRBJ2-3; D possibly corresponds to TRBD2 (6 bases). Trimming removed 4 bases at V and 2 bases at J, with 16 bases between. Germline CDR1 and CDR2: GTSNPN and SVGIG (reference sequence). The CDR3 totals 15 residues. In DNA, the CDR3 is TGTGCCTGGAATACCGGGACTGAGAACACAGATACGCAGTATTTT. Translation gives CAWNTGTENTDTQYF.

The chain has TRBV13 and TRBJ1-4; 8 bases line up with TRBD1. The V and J ends lost 4 bases and 0 bases, in that order; junction bases with no gene match: 13. This CDR3 is 19 amino acids long. Germline CDR1 and CDR2: PRHDT and FYEKMQ (reference sequence). This CDR3 reads CASSSGGAGGVSTNEKLFF. CDR3 DNA sequence: TGTGCCAGCAGCTCCGGGGGAGCAGGGGGCGTATCAACTAATGAAAAACTGTTTTTT.

This chain uses TRBV30 with TRBJ1-6, with TRBD1 matching 7 bases. V dropped 6 bases and J dropped 10; count of bases not matched to a gene: 18. CDR3 length: 16 amino acids. CDR1 GTSNPN and CDR2 SVGIG come from the germline V gene (reference sequence). The CDR3 reads CACHRTGLFLGSPLHF. Here the CDR3 DNA reads TGTGCCTGCCATCGGACAGGTTTATTCCTAGGATCACCCCTCCACTTT.

The rearrangement joins TRBV4-2 to TRBJ2-3; 10 nucleotides agree with TRBD2. CDR1 LGHNA and CDR2 YNFKEQ come from the germline V gene. The CDR3 is 17 amino acids. V shed 4 bases, J shed 4 bases, and the junction held 11 bases outside the gene matches. The CDR3 loop is CASSLTLAGGSADTQYF. CDR3 sequence (DNA): TGTGCCAGCAGCCTTACCTTAGCGGGGGGCAGTGCAGATACGCAGTATTTT.

This rearrangement joins TRBV28 to TRBJ2-7, with no clear D. Between the trimmed V and J ends, which lost 5 bases and 2 bases, there was a span of 4 bases. Germline lookup yields CDR1 MDHEN and CDR2 SYDVKM. CDR3 length equals 11 residues. CDR3 nucleotide sequence: TGTGCCAGCAGTGACACCTACGAGCAGTACTTC. This translates into CASSDTYEQYF.